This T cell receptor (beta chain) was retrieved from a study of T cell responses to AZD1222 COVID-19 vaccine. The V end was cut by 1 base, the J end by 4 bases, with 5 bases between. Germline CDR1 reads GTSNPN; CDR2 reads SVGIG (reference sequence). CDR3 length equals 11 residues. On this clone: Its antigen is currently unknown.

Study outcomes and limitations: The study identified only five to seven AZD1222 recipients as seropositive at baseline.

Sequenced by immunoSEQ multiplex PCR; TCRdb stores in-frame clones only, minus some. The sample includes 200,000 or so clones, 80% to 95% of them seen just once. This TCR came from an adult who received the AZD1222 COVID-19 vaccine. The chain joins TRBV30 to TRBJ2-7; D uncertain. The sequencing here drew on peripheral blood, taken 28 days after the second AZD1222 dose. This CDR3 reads CAWSDGYEQYF. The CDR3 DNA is TGTGCCTGGAGTGATGGATACGAGCAGTACTTC.